This T cell receptor beta chain came from a study of shared clonotypes between healthy human individuals (dated by TCRdb to 2018 to 2020). Context from the whole study: The cohort comprised two women and a few men aged 18 to 49 years. Between about 0.85 and 8.9 billion PBMCs per donor were obtained by leukapheresis. To increase sequencing depth and limit assay-specific biases, TCR repertoire library preparation and sequencing were carried out by different laboratories using diverse techniques. Blood TCR repertoires of a handful of healthy adults were deeply sequenced to estimate repertoire size and the extent of clonotype sharing between individuals.

A word on this clone: Its antigen is still unknown. No base-level quality is on record; no much larger clone is a single base apart.

Points the paper makes about the study in general: Sampling was restricted to blood, and TCR repertoires in tissues likely differ from the TCR repertoires found in blood. Pairwise subsampling led to the expectation that sequencing depth would affect the degree of clonotype sharing among donors. Because the study included a small number of donors, the genetic and exposure-history diversity represented was limited.

CDR1 and CDR2, looked up from the germline V gene, are SGHTA and FQGTGA. From the cysteine up to the phenylalanine, the CDR3 has a length of 16 residues. The only DNA kept is the CDR3, 48 bases in frame from the first base. V is cut back by 5 bases and J by 4 bases, with 6 bases in the junction unmatched. Donors were healthy HIV-negative adults with no recently reported acute infections or vaccinations. Only Caucasian adults living in Nashville, Tennessee, USA were represented among the donors. In the unsorted samples, tens of millions of PBMCs were counted, and genomic DNA was extracted using the QIAamp DNA Blood Mini kit. Blood was obtained by leukapheresis, after which PBMCs were separated by Ficoll-Histopaque density gradient centrifugation and cryopreserved in liquid nitrogen vapor phase. Using the deep immunoSEQ assay, TCR CDR3 regions were amplified from genomic DNA by multiplex PCR. For each cell subset, the extracted genomic DNA was distributed evenly across all wells of several immunoSEQ 96-well plates, and each plate served as one replicate. For unsorted PBMC, roughly 330 ng genomic DNA, equal to around 30,000 T cell genomes, was loaded into each replicate PCR. Ten immunoSEQ deep assay plates were used to sequence unsorted PBMC genomic DNA. Purified libraries were quantified with a Qubit 3.0 fluorometer, sized on a Bioanalyzer 2100, and re-quantified with the KAPA Library Quantification kit. Each immunoSEQ 96-well plate was sequenced on its own single-read 150-cycle Illumina NextSeq 550 flow cell. The source study handled its data this way. Because the immunoSEQ output held only junctional sequences and lacked quality scores, the filtering could not match the filtering applied to full-length reads. To assign V/J genes and CDR3, sequences were annotated against IMGT germline references using PyIR, a Python wrapper for IgBLAST v1.9. Reads were removed for weak V/J assignments (E-value above 1e-6), missing CDR3, stop codons, out-of-frame junctions, or ambiguous translated residues. V3J clonotypes were defined as sequences sharing the same inferred V gene, J gene, and CDR3 amino acid sequence. To compute the percentage overlap between repertoires, the number of shared unique clonotypes was divided by the size of the smaller repertoire. Three approaches were used to assess repertoire richness: RTK rarefaction, the Chao1 estimator, and Recon v2.1 estimates of unobserved clonotypes. TCRdb stores this immuneACCESS table with in-frame sequences only. Part of the clones is absent; in the studies checked, under half of the shortfall reflects unresolved V genes, and no reason is known for the rest. V and J calls and clone size follow that table, whereas D and trimming were derived from the DNA. This sample is represented by about 490,000 clones; around 73% of them were singletons. The top ten clones comprise approximately 12% of the sample.

The chain is assembled from TRBV7-3 and TRBJ2-2; 11 bases in between match TRBD1. The sample taken for sequencing was PBMCs. The receptor's source is a woman in her forties in good health. Some clones in this sample may be carry-over from other donors' samples. The base sequence is TGTGCCAGCAGCCCCCCCGGGACAGGGGGCACCGGGGAGCTGTTTTTT. It translates to CASSPPGTGGTGELFF. Beyond the CDR3, the reference TRBV7-3 and TRBJ2-2 genes provide the residues; the full variable domain reads: GAGVSQTPSNKVTEKGKYVELRCDPISGHTALYWYRQSLGQGPEFLIYFQGTGAADDSGLPNDRFFAVRPEGSVSTLKIQRTERGDSAVYLCASSPPGTGGTGELFFGEGSRLTVL.